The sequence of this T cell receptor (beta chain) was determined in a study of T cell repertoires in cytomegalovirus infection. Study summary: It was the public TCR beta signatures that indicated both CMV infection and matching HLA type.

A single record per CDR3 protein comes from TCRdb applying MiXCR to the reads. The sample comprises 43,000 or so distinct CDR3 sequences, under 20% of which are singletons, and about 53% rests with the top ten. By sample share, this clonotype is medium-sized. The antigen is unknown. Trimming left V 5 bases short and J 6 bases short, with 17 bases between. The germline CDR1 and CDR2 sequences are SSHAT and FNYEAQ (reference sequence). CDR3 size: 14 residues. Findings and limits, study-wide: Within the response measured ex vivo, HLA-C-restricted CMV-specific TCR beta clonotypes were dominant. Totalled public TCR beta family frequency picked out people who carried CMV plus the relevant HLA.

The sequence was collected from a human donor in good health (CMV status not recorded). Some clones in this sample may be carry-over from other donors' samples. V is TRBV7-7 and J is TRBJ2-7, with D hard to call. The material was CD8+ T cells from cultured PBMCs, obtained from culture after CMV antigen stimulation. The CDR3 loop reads CASSHPEPLAEQYF. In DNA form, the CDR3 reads TGTGCCAGCAGCCATCCGGAGCCGCTGGCCGAGCAGTACTTC.